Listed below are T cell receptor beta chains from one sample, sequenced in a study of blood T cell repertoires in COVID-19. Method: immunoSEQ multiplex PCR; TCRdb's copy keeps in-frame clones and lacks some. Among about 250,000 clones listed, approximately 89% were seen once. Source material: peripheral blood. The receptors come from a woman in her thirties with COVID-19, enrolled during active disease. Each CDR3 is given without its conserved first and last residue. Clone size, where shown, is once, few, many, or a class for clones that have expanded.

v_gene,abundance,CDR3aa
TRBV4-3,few,ASSLGPSGSTNEQF
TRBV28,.,ASRRLLAGGPYNEQF
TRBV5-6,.,ASSLRPGGFGELF
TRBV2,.,ASSPETGFGYGYT
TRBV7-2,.,ASSLRQGRNNSPLH
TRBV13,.,ASSLLVGGPLGTDTQY
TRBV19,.,ASSEFRDRYNEQF
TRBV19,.,ASSIVSDREPLH
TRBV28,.,ASSFAGVHEQY
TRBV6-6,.,ASSRLAGASSYEQY
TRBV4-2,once,ASSQQDRRSTDTQY
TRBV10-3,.,AISRQGTEAF
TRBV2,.,ASSEATRVARETQY
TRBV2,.,ASSEELAGEQRTDTQY
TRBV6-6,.,ASSDPTSGGQFEQF
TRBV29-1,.,SVAQRGALQETQY
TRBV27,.,ASSFWATGELF
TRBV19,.,ASSGTGGESQPQH
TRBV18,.,ASSPQTGGFYSYEQY
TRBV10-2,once,ASMVGLAGYNEQF
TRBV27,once,ASSPSTGVGYYT
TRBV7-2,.,ASSLSFFEATQY
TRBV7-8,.,ASSPTGLAGDTQY